Listed here is a single T cell receptor (beta chain). TCRdb keeps only in-frame clones here, not all; method: immunoSEQ multiplex PCR. This table has 65,000 to 90,000 clones, about 92% appearing once. The source of the sample is a study of technical replicates of blood from four donors. The CDR3 runs to 11 residues. V dropped 7 bases and J dropped 6 bases, with 9 bases sitting between them. The germline V gene encodes CDR1 MNHEY and CDR2 SMNVEV (reference sequence). The gene calls are TRBV27 and TRBJ1-1, with D possibly matching TRBD1 (5 bases). The receptor was isolated from a human donor in good health. The sequenced material came from T cells isolated from PBMCs. The CDR3 nucleotides are TGTGCCAGCATGGGGGGGGCTGAAGCTTTCTTT. This codes for CASMGGAEAFF.